These T cell receptor beta chains were read from a single sample in a study of graft-versus-host responses after intestinal transplantation. Repertoires were generated with immunoSEQ multiplex PCR, while TCRdb's copy carries only in-frame clones and drops some. The sample includes under 100,000 clones, about 95% of them seen just once. These receptors' targets are unknown. The sample consisted of unstimulated CD4+ T cells sorted from spleen or lymph node cells, taken before transplant. The receptors derive from a human donor who was the organ donor for an intestinal transplant. Both conserved end residues are part of each CDR3. The order of the fields is D gene, V gene, J gene, clone size, CDR3 protein, CDR3 DNA. A D gene is named only where the DNA matches it firmly. Clone size is not always given. Where it is, it says once, few, many or a class for expanded clones.

d_call: .; v_call: TRBV9; j_call: TRBJ1-2; clone_size: .; cdr3_aa: CASSDRDTFYGYTF; cdr3_nt: TGTGCCAGCAGCGACCGGGACACCTTCTATGGCTACACCTTC
d_call: .; v_call: TRBV6-1; j_call: TRBJ2-5; clone_size: once; cdr3_aa: CASSEQGLNGETQYF; cdr3_nt: TGTGCCAGCAGTGAGCAGGGTTTGAACGGGGAGACCCAGTACTTC
d_call: TRBD1; v_call: TRBV19; j_call: TRBJ1-2; clone_size: .; cdr3_aa: CASSRDREPLTYGYTF; cdr3_nt: TGTGCCAGTAGTAGGGACAGGGAACCGCTAACCTATGGCTACACCTTC
d_call: .; v_call: TRBV14; j_call: TRBJ2-5; clone_size: .; cdr3_aa: CASSHTPGTIWRETQYF; cdr3_nt: TGTGCCAGCAGTCACACCCCGGGGACGATCTGGCGGGAGACCCAGTACTTC
d_call: .; v_call: TRBV7-9; j_call: TRBJ1-2; clone_size: .; cdr3_aa: CASSLTPNQGYTF; cdr3_nt: TGTGCCAGCAGCTTAACCCCGAACCAGGGCTACACCTTC
d_call: .; v_call: TRBV12-2; j_call: TRBJ2-3; clone_size: .; cdr3_aa: CASRLGPEPTSTDTQYF; cdr3_nt: TGTGCAAGTCGCTTAGGGCCCGAACCAACTAGCACAGATACGCAGTATTTT
d_call: TRBD2; v_call: TRBV7-2; j_call: TRBJ2-5; clone_size: .; cdr3_aa: CASSTWGLAGHQETQYF; cdr3_nt: TGTGCCAGCAGCACCTGGGGACTAGCGGGCCACCAAGAGACCCAGTACTTC
d_call: .; v_call: TRBV29-1; j_call: TRBJ2-3; clone_size: .; cdr3_aa: CSAIRGWAGRSTDTQYF; cdr3_nt: TGCAGCGCTATCCGAGGGTGGGCAGGGAGAAGCACAGATACGCAGTATTTT
d_call: TRBD1; v_call: TRBV5-1; j_call: TRBJ1-1; clone_size: .; cdr3_aa: CASSFTGTGGTEAFF; cdr3_nt: TGCGCCAGCAGCTTTACCGGGACAGGGGGCACTGAAGCTTTCTTT
d_call: TRBD2; v_call: TRBV28; j_call: TRBJ2-1; clone_size: .; cdr3_aa: CASSYTLAGGPREQFF; cdr3_nt: TGTGCCAGCAGTTATACACTAGCGGGGGGGCCACGTGAGCAGTTCTTC
d_call: .; v_call: TRBV6-6; j_call: TRBJ2-7; clone_size: .; cdr3_aa: CASTENQYYEQYF; cdr3_nt: TGTGCCAGCACCGAGAATCAATACTACGAGCAGTACTTC
d_call: .; v_call: TRBV18; j_call: TRBJ2-7; clone_size: .; cdr3_aa: CASSPGQASSYEQYF; cdr3_nt: TGTGCCAGCTCACCGGGCCAGGCCTCCTCCTACGAGCAGTACTTC
d_call: .; v_call: TRBV5-1; j_call: TRBJ2-2; clone_size: .; cdr3_aa: CASRSYSLNTGELFF; cdr3_nt: TGCGCCAGCAGATCGTACTCTCTCAACACCGGGGAGCTGTTTTTT
d_call: .; v_call: TRBV5-4; j_call: TRBJ1-2; clone_size: .; cdr3_aa: CASITSRGAGEAGGYTF; cdr3_nt: TGTGCCAGCATTACGTCGAGAGGGGCCGGGGAAGCGGGTGGCTACACCTTC
d_call: TRBD1; v_call: TRBV5-4; j_call: TRBJ1-1; clone_size: once; cdr3_aa: CASSDHRGGYTEAFF; cdr3_nt: TGTGCCAGCAGCGACCACAGGGGAGGGTACACTGAAGCTTTCTTT
d_call: .; v_call: TRBV30; j_call: TRBJ2-2; clone_size: .; cdr3_aa: CAFVGEPNTGKLFF; cdr3_nt: TGTGCCTTCGTGGGGGAACCGAACACCGGGAAGCTGTTTTTT
d_call: .; v_call: TRBV5-1; j_call: TRBJ1-5; clone_size: .; cdr3_aa: CASSLIGGYQPQHF; cdr3_nt: TGCGCCAGCAGCTTGATAGGGGGTTACCAGCCCCAGCATTTT
d_call: .; v_call: TRBV7-8; j_call: TRBJ1-3; clone_size: .; cdr3_aa: CASSLHIPGNTIYF; cdr3_nt: TGTGCCAGCAGCCTCCACATCCCTGGAAACACCATATATTTT
d_call: .; v_call: TRBV4-1; j_call: TRBJ1-1; clone_size: .; cdr3_aa: CASSQAQGTEAFF; cdr3_nt: TGCGCCAGCAGCCAAGCCCAAGGGACTGAAGCTTTCTTT
d_call: .; v_call: TRBV10-1; j_call: TRBJ1-1; clone_size: few; cdr3_aa: CASSEDRNTEAFF; cdr3_nt: TGCGCCAGCAGTGAAGATCGAAACACTGAAGCTTTCTTT